Sequencing of this TCR beta chain was carried out in a study of T cells in Graves' hyperthyroidism and ophthalmopathy. Study-wide context: Peripheral blood sampling occurred at initial diagnosis, before any treatment.

TCR beta CDR3 region amplification was performed from RNA transcripts. Researchers ran a first-round RT-PCR on the TCR CDR3 using the HTBI primer set. TCRdb re-derived calls from the multiplex PCR reads in MiXCR, one entry per CDR3 protein. This table holds around 800,000 distinct CDR3 sequences, 38% found once. This clonotype has a handful of counts. The antigen remains unidentified. Trimming pared 1 base from V and 6 bases from J, leaving 16 bases between. Looked up from germline, CDR1 is SEHNR and CDR2 is FQNEAQ (reference sequence). The CDR3 has 15 amino acids. Study results and limitations: Among thyroid clonotypes expanded above 0.001, most also appeared in blood. Ophthalmopathy got predicted by the model a median roughly 6.4 months before its onset.

The TCR was taken from a man between 18 and 35 years old with Graves' hyperthyroidism. Sequencing was carried out using blood. This sequence joins TRBV7-9 and TRBJ2-7; D unresolved. The CDR3 DNA is TGTGCCAGCAGCTTAGAAGGGTCTACAGTAAGCGAGCAGTACTTC. Translated: CASSLEGSTVSEQYF.